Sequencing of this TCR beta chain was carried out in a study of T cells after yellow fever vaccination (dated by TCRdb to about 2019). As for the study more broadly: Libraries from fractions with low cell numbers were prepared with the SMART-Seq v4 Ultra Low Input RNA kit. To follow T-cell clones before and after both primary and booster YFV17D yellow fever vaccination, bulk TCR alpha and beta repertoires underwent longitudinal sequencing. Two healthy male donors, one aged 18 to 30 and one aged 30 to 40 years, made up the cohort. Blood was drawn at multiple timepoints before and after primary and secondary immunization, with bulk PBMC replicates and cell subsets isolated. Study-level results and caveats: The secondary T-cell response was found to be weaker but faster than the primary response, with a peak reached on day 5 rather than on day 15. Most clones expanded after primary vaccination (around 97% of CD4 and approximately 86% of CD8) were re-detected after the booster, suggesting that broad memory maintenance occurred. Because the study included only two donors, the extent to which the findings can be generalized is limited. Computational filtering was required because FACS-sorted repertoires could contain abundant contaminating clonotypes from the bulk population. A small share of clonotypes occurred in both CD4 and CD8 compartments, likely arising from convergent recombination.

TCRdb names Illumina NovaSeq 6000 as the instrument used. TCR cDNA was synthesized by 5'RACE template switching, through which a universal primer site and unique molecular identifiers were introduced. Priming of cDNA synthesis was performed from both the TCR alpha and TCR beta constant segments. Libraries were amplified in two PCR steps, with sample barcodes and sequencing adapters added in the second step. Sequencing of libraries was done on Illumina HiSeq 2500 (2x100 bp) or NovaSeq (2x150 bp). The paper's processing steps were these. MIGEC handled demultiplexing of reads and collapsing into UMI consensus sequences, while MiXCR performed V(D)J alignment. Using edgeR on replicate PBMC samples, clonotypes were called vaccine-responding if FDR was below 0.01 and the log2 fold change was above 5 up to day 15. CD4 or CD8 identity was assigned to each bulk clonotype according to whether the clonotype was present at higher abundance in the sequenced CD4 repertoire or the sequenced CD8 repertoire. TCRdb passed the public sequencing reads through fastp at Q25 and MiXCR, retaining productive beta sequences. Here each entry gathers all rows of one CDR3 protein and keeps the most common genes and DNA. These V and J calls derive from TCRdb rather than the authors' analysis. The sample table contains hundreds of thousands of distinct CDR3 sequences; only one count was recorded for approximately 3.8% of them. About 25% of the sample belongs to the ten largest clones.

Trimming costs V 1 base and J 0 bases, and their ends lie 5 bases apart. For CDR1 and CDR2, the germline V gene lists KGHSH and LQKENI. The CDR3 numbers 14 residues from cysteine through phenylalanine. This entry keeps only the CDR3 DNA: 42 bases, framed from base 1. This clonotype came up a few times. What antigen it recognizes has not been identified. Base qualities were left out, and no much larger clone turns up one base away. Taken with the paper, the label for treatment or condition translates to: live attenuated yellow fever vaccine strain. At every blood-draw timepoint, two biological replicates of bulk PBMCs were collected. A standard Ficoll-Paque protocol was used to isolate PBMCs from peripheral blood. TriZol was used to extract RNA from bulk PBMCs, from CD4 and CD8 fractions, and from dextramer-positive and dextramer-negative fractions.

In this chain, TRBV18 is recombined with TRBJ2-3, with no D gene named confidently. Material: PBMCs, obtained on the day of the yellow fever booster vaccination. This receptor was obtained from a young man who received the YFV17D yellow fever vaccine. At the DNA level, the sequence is TGTGCCAGCTCACCACGGCCGAGCACAGATACGCAGTATTTT. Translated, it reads CASSPRPSTDTQYF. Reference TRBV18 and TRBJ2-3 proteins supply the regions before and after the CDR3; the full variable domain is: NAGVMQNPRHLVRRRGQEARLRCSPMKGHSHVYWYRQLPEEGLKFMVYLQKENIIDESGMPKERFSAEFPKEGPSILRIQQVVRGDSAAYFCASSPRPSTDTQYFGPGTRLTVL.